What follows are 14 T cell receptor beta chains derived from one specimen sequenced in a study of blood T cell repertoires in COVID-19. Profiled with immunoSEQ multiplex PCR; TCRdb holds only in-frame clones, not every one. The sample carries some 290,000 clones, around nine tenths recorded once. Specimen: PBMCs or T cells enriched from blood (not recorded which). Receptors were obtained from a woman younger than 45 who had been exposed to COVID-19.

CDR3 amino acids: CASSVQGLGNTIYF. CDR3 DNA: TGTGCCAGCAGCGTCCAGGGTTTGGGAAACACCATATATTTT. The V and J genes are TRBV9 and TRBJ1-3; maybe TRBD1 (5 bases). This CDR3 region has 14 residues. The V and J ends lost 2 bases and 4 bases respectively, with 10 bases between them. Germline V gene sequence: CDR1 SGDLS, CDR2 YYNGEE.

This chain links TRBV18 with TRBJ2-7, with 7 bases fitting TRBD1. This CDR3 region has 13 residues. Germline values: CDR1 KGHSH, CDR2 LQKENI. J gave up 6 bases and V 3 bases, and 5 bases lay outside the gene matches. The CDR3 sequence: CASSPHRGAEQYF. In DNA, the CDR3 is TGTGCCAGCTCACCCCACAGGGGTGCCGAGCAGTACTTC.

This sequence joins TRBV6-2 or TRBV6-3 and TRBJ1-2; possibly TRBD1 for D (6 bases). V lost 2 bases and J 4 bases, leaving 14 bases between the germline ends. The CDR3 is 15 amino acids. Germline lookup yields CDR1 MNHEY and CDR2 SVGEGT. The CDR3 loop is CASSYPGAHLYGYTF. DNA for the CDR3: TGTGCCAGCAGTTACCCAGGGGCCCACCTCTATGGCTACACCTTC.

The genes are TRBV5-5 and TRBJ1-2; no reliable D call. V lost 4 bases to trimming and J lost 7 bases, with 17 bases between them. CDR3 length equals 14 residues. CDR1 is SGHKS, CDR2 YYEKEE, per germline (reference sequence). The CDR3 here is CASSNDPGFAGYTF. The CDR3 DNA reads TGTGCCAGCAGCAATGATCCGGGATTCGCTGGCTACACCTTC.

The sample holds one count of this clone. The same CDR3 is also encoded by other DNA sequences in this sample. CDR3 nucleotides: TGCGCCAGCAGCTTGGTTCAGGGAACCTACGAGCAGTACTTC. Translating it yields CASSLVQGTYEQYF. This chain uses TRBV5-1 with TRBJ2-7, with D possibly TRBD1 on 5 matching bases. This CDR3 region has 14 residues. CDR1 and CDR2 from the germline V gene are SGHRS and YFSETQ. V gave up 0 bases and J gave up 2 bases, with 9 bases separating them.

The chain combines TRBV7-8 with TRBJ1-1; 7 nucleotides align to TRBD1. The V and J ends lost 5 bases and 5 bases, in that order; junction bases with no gene match: 8. CDR1 and CDR2 from the germline V gene are SGHVS and FQNEAQ. There are 14 residues in the CDR3. CDR3 residues: CASSRQGRRTEAFF. As DNA, the CDR3 is TGTGCCAGCAGCAGACAGGGTAGAAGAACTGAAGCTTTCTTT. Full variable domain (rest looked up from reference TRBV7-8 and TRBJ1-1): GAGVSQSPRYKVAKRGQDVALRCDPISGHVSLFWYQQALGQGPEFLTYFQNEAQLDKSGLPSDRFFAERPEGSVSTLKIQRTQQEDSAVYLCASSRQGRRTEAFFGQGTRLTVV.

The chain combines TRBV6-5 with TRBJ2-3, with 8 bases lining up with TRBD2. Trimming cost V 7 bases and J 0 bases; bases outside gene matches: 3. Per germline, CDR1 MNHEY and CDR2 SVGAGI. The CDR3 runs 14 residues. The CDR3 DNA is TGTGCCAGCAAACAGCGGGGGAGCACAGATACGCAGTATTTT. Translating it yields CASKQRGSTDTQYF.

The chain carries TRBV4-3 and TRBJ2-7, with D tentatively TRBD1 (5 bases). The CDR3 contains 15 residues. Looked up from germline, CDR1 is LGHNA and CDR2 is YSLEER. Between the trimmed V and J ends, which lost 0 bases and 2 bases, there was a span of 11 bases. CDR3 amino acids: CASSQDRTMAYEQYF. CDR3 coding DNA: TGCGCCAGCAGCCAAGATAGGACAATGGCCTACGAGCAGTACTTC.

This chain connects TRBV9 to TRBJ2-2; possible D gene TRBD2, 5 bases. The CDR3 has 17 residues. Germline loops: CDR1 SGDLS, CDR2 YYNGEE. V lost 0 bases and J 0 bases, leaving 12 bases between the germline ends. CDR3 sequence reads: CASSVATGFANTGELFF. The CDR3 bases are TGTGCCAGCAGCGTAGCTACGGGGTTCGCGAACACCGGGGAGCTGTTTTTT.

The genes are TRBV6-5 and TRBJ1-5; TRBD1 might be the D (6 bases). The CDR3 has 13 amino acids. Germline V CDR1 and CDR2: MNHEY, SVGAGI. V dropped 5 bases and J dropped 6 bases, with 11 bases sitting between them. The CDR3 loop reads CASSQDSLQPQHF. The CDR3 bases are TGTGCCAGCAGTCAGGACAGTCTTCAGCCCCAGCATTTT.

This clone appeared a few times. The chain has TRBV6-5 and TRBJ2-7; D not resolved. The CDR3 consists of 15 residues. V lost 2 bases and J lost 2, with 13 bases in between. The germline CDR1 and CDR2 sequences are MNHEY and SVGAGI. The CDR3 reads CASSYAGRMAYEQYF. The CDR3 nucleotides read TGTGCCAGCAGTTACGCAGGAAGGATGGCCTACGAGCAGTACTTC.

CDR3 DNA: TGTGCCAGCAGCTTACCTCGAGACAGGGTCCTTGGAAACACCATATATTTT. Translation: CASSLPRDRVLGNTIYF. The chain carries TRBV7-9 and TRBJ1-3; 7 nucleotides agree with TRBD1. With 2 bases clipped from V and 3 bases from J, the junction kept 10 bases outside the gene matches. Germline V gene lookup returns CDR1 SEHNR and CDR2 FQNEAQ (reference sequence). The CDR3 runs 17 residues. The full variable domain, rest sourced from reference TRBV7-9 and TRBJ1-3, is DTGVSQNPRHKITKRGQNVTFRCDPISEHNRLYWYRQTLGQGPEFLTYFQNEAQLEKSRLLSDRFSAERPKGSFSTLEIQRTEQGDSAMYLCASSLPRDRVLGNTIYFGEGSWLTVV.

Concerning this clone: This same CDR3 is encoded by further DNA sequences in the sample. The chain links TRBV5-1 to TRBJ2-3; D gene ambiguous. Germline V gene lookup returns CDR1 SGHRS and CDR2 YFSETQ. This CDR3 has 13 amino acids. V was cut by 3 bases and J by 1 base, with 6 bases left in between. The CDR3 nucleotides are TGCGCCAGCAGCTCTCGAGGCACAGATACGCAGTATTTT. Residues: CASSSRGTDTQYF.

This clone was recorded only once. The genes are TRBV7-7 and TRBJ2-1; 8 bases are shared with TRBD2. The germline CDR1 and CDR2 sequences are SSHAT and FNYEAQ (reference sequence). The CDR3 runs 16 residues. The J segment lost 1 base and the V segment lost 5 bases, leaving 7 bases of the junction unmatched. CDR3 nucleotides: TGTGCCAGCAGCCGTGGGCCGGGGGGGTCCTACAATGAGCAGTTCTTC. Its translation is CASSRGPGGSYNEQFF.